Given below is one TCR beta chain in context. Its antigen has not been determined. Nothing much larger sits one base from this clone, and base qualities are not available. Using the deep immunoSEQ assay, TCR CDR3 regions were amplified from genomic DNA by multiplex PCR. Extracted genomic DNA from each cell subset was spread evenly across all wells of several immunoSEQ 96-well plates, with each plate serving as a replicate. For sorted subsets, each replicate PCR was loaded with about 0.2 ug genomic DNA, equivalent to 30,000 or so T cell genomes. Purified libraries were measured with a Qubit 3.0 fluorometer, size-checked on a Bioanalyzer 2100, and measured again with the KAPA Library Quantification kit. A separate single-read 150-cycle Illumina NextSeq 550 flow cell was used to sequence each immunoSEQ 96-well plate. The published analysis was carried out like this. Because the immunoSEQ output held only junctional sequences and lacked quality scores, the filtering could not match the filtering applied to full-length reads. Sequences were annotated with PyIR, a Python wrapper for IgBLAST v1.9, using IMGT germline references to assign V/J genes and CDR3. Reads with weak V/J assignments (E-value above 1e-6), missing CDR3, stop codons, out-of-frame junctions, or ambiguous translated residues were removed. A V3J clonotype was defined by an identical inferred V gene, J gene, and CDR3 amino acid sequence. Percentage overlap between repertoires was calculated by dividing the number of shared unique clonotypes by the size of the smaller repertoire. Three approaches were used to assess repertoire richness: RTK rarefaction, the Chao1 estimator, and Recon v2.1 estimates of unobserved clonotypes. OLGA was used to compute generation probabilities for all TCRbeta clonotypes that the gDNA method yielded from a handful of donors. Sourced from immuneACCESS, this table was stored by TCRdb with only in-frame sequences that have V and J called. A share of the clones is absent; for the studies checked, an unresolved V gene accounts for under half, and the remainder has no known explanation. D and trimming were read from the DNA, whereas the V and J calls and clone size are those reported in that table. A total of roughly 2.5 million clones appear in this sample, about 92% of them only once. Over 0.12% of the sample comes from the top ten.

Healthy HIV-negative adults with no recently reported acute infections or vaccinations were included as donors. Only Caucasian adults living in Nashville, Tennessee, USA were represented among the donors. CD4+ T cells were enriched by magnetic negative selection; naive cells were then positively selected on CD45RA, and the negative fraction formed the memory subset. After blood collection by leukapheresis, PBMCs were isolated using Ficoll-Histopaque density gradient centrifugation and then cryopreserved in the vapor phase of liquid nitrogen. Analytical flow cytometry was used to check the purity and quantity of every magnetically sorted T cell population. From each sorted fraction, genomic DNA was isolated and quantified by UV absorbance on a Nanodrop 2000c. The CDR3 measures 15 amino acids from cysteine to phenylalanine. Left in the record is the CDR3 DNA by itself, 45 bases read in frame from the first base. V loses 5 bases, J loses 2 bases, and the germline ends lie 15 bases apart. CDR1 SGHTA and CDR2 FQGNSA were looked up in the germline V gene.

The sample belongs to a study of shared clonotypes between healthy human individuals (dated by TCRdb to about 2020). For the study in its entirety: The cohort comprised a couple of women and three men aged 18 to 49 years. To estimate repertoire size and how much clonotypes are shared between individuals, the study performed deep sequencing of blood TCR repertoires from roughly five healthy adults. Different laboratories and diverse techniques were used to prepare libraries and sequence TCR repertoires, to increase sequencing depth and limit assay-specific biases. For each donor, three plates each were used for CD4 naive and CD4 memory, two plates were used for CD8 naive, and one plate was used for CD8 memory. Per donor, leukapheresis produced somewhere between about 0.85 and 9.5 billion PBMCs.

Beyond this particular receptor, the publication reports: Pairwise subsampling led to the expectation that sequencing depth would affect the degree of clonotype sharing among donors. Compared with non-shared clonotypes, the clonotypes found in all four sorted-subset donors had higher generation probabilities. The genetic and exposure-history diversity represented was limited by the small number of donors. Rarefaction of sorted-subset datasets indicated incomplete sequencing despite the large sequencing depth. Sampling was limited to blood, and TCR repertoires in tissue likely differ from TCR repertoires in blood. When a handful of donors were compared, the shared fraction of clonotypes was around 5.1% for naive CD4, over 3% for naive CD8, about 2.4% for memory CD4, and 0.35% to 0.5% for memory CD8. Estimated clonotype richness was generally larger for naive than for memory subsets.

The sequence came from a man aged 18-30 years in good health. Source material: naive CD4+ T cells sorted from blood. The sample's cell subset or site label is to be understood as: CD45RA+ positively selected. The chain uses TRBV7-2 and TRBJ2-5; TRBD1 is a possible D gene, resting on 6 matching bases. The CDR3: CASSRGGSTQETQYF. The sequence in DNA is TGTGCCAGCAGCCGAGGGGGTAGCACACAAGAGACCCAGTACTTC.